The table lists the clone carrying this T cell receptor beta chain with a count of one. Antigen unknown. TCRdb re-called the reads through MiXCR, storing one row per CDR3 protein. Of around 5,000 distinct CDR3 sequences listed, approximately 24% are singletons. The CDR3 totals 18 residues. Germline V gives CDR1 LGHNA, CDR2 YNFKEQ. The trim removed 4 bases at V and 4 bases at J, leaving 13 bases unmatched. This record belongs to a study of type 1 regulatory T cells. Study as a whole: T-allo10 is a Tr1-enriched, alloantigen-specific CD4 T cell product made in vitro.

Findings and limits, study-wide: Compared with non-Tr1 cells, Tr1 cells showed a narrower TCR repertoire.

V is TRBV4-2 and J is TRBJ2-3, with 11 nucleotides matching TRBD2. The receptor's source is a human donor in good health. Sequenced: cultured type 1 regulatory T (Tr1) cells, either the whole culture or a sorted fraction (not recorded which). The CDR3 loop reads CASSLNLAGGRMADTQYF. CDR3 sequence (DNA): TGTGCCAGCAGCCTAAATCTAGCGGGGGGCCGCATGGCAGATACGCAGTATTTT.